These 6 T cell receptor beta chains came from one sample sequenced in a study of T cells after posttransplantation cyclophosphamide. Repertoires were generated with immunoSEQ multiplex PCR, while TCRdb's copy carries only in-frame clones and drops some. This sample carries 40,000 to 55,000 clones, none of them present only once. Sequencing input: PBMCs. The receptors stem from a man aged 40-49 years in good health, CMV-negative, and a related stem cell transplant donor.

The table lists this clone with a few counts. The chain employs TRBV6-1 and TRBJ2-1; possibly TRBD2 for D (6 bases). Germline V gene data show CDR1 as MNHNS and CDR2 as SASEGT. The germline V and J ends were trimmed by 6 bases and 4 bases, with 13 bases remaining between them. The CDR3 is 14 amino acids. The chain's CDR3 is CASRISGSYNEQFF. The CDR3 bases are TGTGCCAGCAGGATTAGCGGATCATACAATGAGCAGTTCTTC.

This clone was recorded many times. The V and J genes are TRBV28 and TRBJ1-1; D unresolved. CDR1 is MDHEN and CDR2 is SYDVKM in the germline V gene. V was trimmed by 5 bases and J by 3 bases, leaving 16 bases between them. This CDR3 region has 15 residues. CDR3 region: CASSLWALRDTEAFF. CDR3 DNA: TGTGCCAGCAGTCTCTGGGCCCTACGTGACACTGAAGCTTTCTTT.

The sample holds many counts of this clone. The chain links TRBV5-1 to TRBJ2-4; D unclear. V was pared by 1 base and J by 0 bases, with 11 bases between. Germline V CDR1 and CDR2: SGHRS, YFSETQ. There are 16 residues in the CDR3. The CDR3 DNA follows: TGCGCCAGCAGCTTGACACCCACTACAGCCAAAAACATTCAGTACTTC. This sequence encodes CASSLTPTTAKNIQYF.

This clone was picked up many times. The CDR3 bases are TGTGCCATCATGGCAGGGGTGAATCAGCCCCAGCATTTT. Protein sequence: CAIMAGVNQPQHF. This chain connects TRBV10-3 to TRBJ1-5, with a weak D call TRBD1 (6 bases). This CDR3 is 13 amino acids long. V was shortened by 7 bases and J by 4 bases, with 11 bases between the two germline ends. In germline, CDR1 is ENHRY, CDR2 SYGVKD.

This clone was detected many times. The gene calls are TRBV7-9 and TRBJ2-2; tentatively, D is TRBD2 (5 bases). The CDR3 length is 12 residues. CDR1 is SEHNR and CDR2 is FQNEAQ in the germline V gene (reference sequence). V lost 9 bases and J 3 bases, leaving 8 bases between the germline ends. This CDR3 is CAREGDTGELFF. CDR3 sequence (DNA): TGTGCCAGAGAGGGAGACACCGGGGAGCTGTTTTTT.

In this sample, this clone turned up many times. The CDR3 here is CASSLMVGGDTEAFF. DNA for the CDR3: TGTGCCAGCAGTTTAATGGTCGGGGGGGACACTGAAGCTTTCTTT. The chain has TRBV28 and TRBJ1-1; D perhaps matches TRBD1 (5 bases). V was shortened by 2 bases and J by 3 bases, with 13 bases between the two germline ends. This CDR3 comprises 15 residues. The germline V gene has CDR1 MDHEN and CDR2 SYDVKM. The variable domain in full, completed from reference TRBV28 and TRBJ1-1, reads DVKVTQSSRYLVKRTGEKVFLECVQDMDHENMFWYRQDPGLGLRLIYFSYDVKMKEKGDIPEGYSVSREKKERFSLILESASTNQTSMYLCASSLMVGGDTEAFFGQGTRLTVV.